A selection of T cell receptor beta chains follows, all from one sample in a study of beta chain features in type 1 diabetes. Only in-frame clones appear in the TCRdb table, and some are missing; sequencing was by immunoSEQ multiplex PCR. The data contain approximately 50,000 clones, around 45% of them singletons. Sequenced: Tregs from blood. The receptor set was obtained from a man aged 25 to 40 with type 1 diabetes. Both conserved end residues are part of each CDR3. Each record gives: clone size, D gene, J gene, V gene, CDR3 DNA, CDR3 protein. D genes are given only for firm matches. Clone size, where shown, is once, few, many, or a class for clones that have expanded.

clone size: NA; D gene: NA; J gene: TRBJ2-3; V gene: TRBV5-1; CDR3 DNA: TGCGCCAGCAGCTTGGGGACACAGGGTGACGGTCCAGATACGCAGTATTTT; CDR3 protein: CASSLGTQGDGPDTQYF
clone size: few; D gene: NA; J gene: TRBJ1-4; V gene: TRBV6-1; CDR3 DNA: TGTGCCAGCAGTACCCCTCAGGTGGAAAAACTGTTTTTT; CDR3 protein: CASSTPQVEKLFF
clone size: NA; D gene: TRBD2; J gene: TRBJ2-3; V gene: TRBV5-1; CDR3 DNA: TGCGCCAGCAGCTTCAGCGGGACGAGCACAGATACGCAGTATTTT; CDR3 protein: CASSFSGTSTDTQYF
clone size: NA; D gene: NA; J gene: TRBJ2-7; V gene: TRBV5-1; CDR3 DNA: TGCGCCAGCAGCCCAGGTGGCAGTGGCTACGAGCAGTACTTC; CDR3 protein: CASSPGGSGYEQYF
clone size: NA; D gene: NA; J gene: TRBJ1-1; V gene: TRBV6-6; CDR3 DNA: TGTGCCAGCAGTTACTCGTTGGGAGCTGAAGCTTTCTTT; CDR3 protein: CASSYSLGAEAFF
clone size: few; D gene: TRBD2; J gene: TRBJ2-2; V gene: TRBV5-4; CDR3 DNA: TGTGCCAGCAGCTTTCCGGGACTAGCAGACACCGGGGAGCTGTTTTTT; CDR3 protein: CASSFPGLADTGELFF
clone size: NA; D gene: NA; J gene: TRBJ2-7; V gene: TRBV6-5; CDR3 DNA: TGTGCCAGCAGTTACTTCCCCAGGTACGAGCAGTACTTC; CDR3 protein: CASSYFPRYEQYF
clone size: NA; D gene: NA; J gene: TRBJ2-2; V gene: TRBV7-3; CDR3 DNA: TGTGCCAGCAGCCCTCAAAGGCATCAGGCGAACACCGGGGAGCTGTTTTTT; CDR3 protein: CASSPQRHQANTGELFF
clone size: NA; D gene: NA; J gene: TRBJ2-1; V gene: TRBV4-2; CDR3 DNA: TGTGCCAGCAGCCAAGATCATACGGAGTCCTACAATGAGCAGTTCTTC; CDR3 protein: CASSQDHTESYNEQFF
clone size: NA; D gene: NA; J gene: TRBJ2-7; V gene: TRBV7-9; CDR3 DNA: TGTGCCAGCAGCTTGGTGACATCAACCTACGAGCAGTACTTC; CDR3 protein: CASSLVTSTYEQYF
clone size: NA; D gene: TRBD2; J gene: TRBJ2-5; V gene: TRBV5-4; CDR3 DNA: TGTGCCAGCAGCTTGCGCGGGAGGACCCAAGAGACCCAGTACTTC; CDR3 protein: CASSLRGRTQETQYF
clone size: few; D gene: NA; J gene: TRBJ2-7; V gene: TRBV7-2; CDR3 DNA: TGTGCCAGCAGGAAGACCTGGGGGGGCCAGGGCGAGCAGTACTTC; CDR3 protein: CASRKTWGGQGEQYF
clone size: few; D gene: NA; J gene: TRBJ2-3; V gene: TRBV7-2; CDR3 DNA: TGTGCCAGCAGTATAGCGAATATAGGAGATACGCAGTATTTT; CDR3 protein: CASSIANIGDTQYF
clone size: few; D gene: NA; J gene: TRBJ2-3; V gene: TRBV5-4; CDR3 DNA: TGTGCCAGCAGCTTGGATACGAGCCAAGATACGCAGTATTTT; CDR3 protein: CASSLDTSQDTQYF
clone size: NA; D gene: TRBD2; J gene: TRBJ2-5; V gene: TRBV6-1; CDR3 DNA: TGTGCCAGCAGTGAAATGGCGGGAGTGGAGACCCAGTACTTC; CDR3 protein: CASSEMAGVETQYF